The source of this TCR beta chain is a study of spatial heterogeneity in lung cancer (dated by TCRdb to between 2017 and 2020). Background on the whole study: Beta-chain transcripts were consistently detected in greater numbers than alpha-chain transcripts, which likely reflected higher beta-chain transcript abundance. A strong correlation was found between TCR transcript counts in tumor regions and a T cell transcriptional module score from matched bulk RNA-seq. In the raw uncorrected reads, each unique combination of TCR and UMI appeared on average more than ten times. TCR alpha and beta repertoires were quantitatively compared across multiple tumor regions, matched nontumor lung and blood in non-small cell lung cancer. TCR repertoire features were related to nonsynonymous mutation counts determined by whole-exome sequencing of tumor tissue. Both alpha and beta chains were TCR-sequenced in roughly 200 tumor regions, fewer than 80 matched nontumor lung samples and around 50 PBMC samples obtained at surgery.

CDR1 and CDR2 are read off the germline V gene (reference sequence) as DFQATT and SNEGSKA. Trimming at the junction amounts to 1 base on V and 3 bases on J, and the germline ends lie 19 bases apart. Spanning cysteine to phenylalanine, the CDR3 consists of 17 amino acids. CDR3 DNA only is kept here, 51 bases in frame from base 1. Notes on this clonotype: Its antigen remains unidentified. Per-nucleotide qualities are absent, and no much larger clonotype sits a single base away.

Library method: 5' RACE. The listed sequencing device is NextSeq 500. In the TCR library protocol, a unique molecular identifier was attached to each TCR cDNA molecule so that PCR and sequencing errors could be corrected. From the authors' description of their analysis: TCR identification, UMI-based error correction and CDR3 extraction were all carried out with Decombinator tools. TCRs above a frequency of 2 per 1,000, corresponding to the top 1% of the tumor frequency distribution, were defined as expanded. Expanded tumor TCRs were classed as regional if statistically deemed absent (corrected P<0.05) from at least one tumor region, otherwise ubiquitous. Rényi diversity was computed with the R vegan package after subsampling each repertoire 100 times to 5,000 TCRs. To build CDR3 similarity networks, amino acid triplet string-kernel similarity was used, and CDR3s were connected when their pairwise similarity was above 0.82. In TCRdb, the public reads were trimmed at Q25 with fastp and aligned with MiXCR, with productive beta chains retained. Identical CDR3 protein sequences are pooled into one entry, listed with their most common genes and DNA. TCRdb's processing, not the authors', yielded these V and J calls. The sample yields some 100,000 distinct CDR3 sequences; 4.4% were counted once. The top ten constitute 20% to 25% of the sample.

General conclusions and limits of the study: Counts of ubiquitous and regional expanded TCRs were found to correlate with counts of ubiquitous and regional nonsynonymous mutations, respectively. Confirming at a functional level the hypothesis that regional TCRs recognize regional mutations was considered to require additional single-cell paired TCR alpha and beta sequencing. The tumor nonsynonymous mutation count correlated with the number of expanded alpha and beta TCRs within the tumor. TCR-seq coverage of tumor T cells was estimated to be only approximately 7% for alpha chains and 13% for beta chains.

Per the publication, the time point label means: sample taken at primary tumor resection. The donors were 65 to 90 patients from the lung TRACERx cohort who had early-stage, untreated non-small cell lung cancer. TCR sequencing used whole RNA extracted from tumor and nontumor lung tissue, or from cryopreserved PBMC samples, without cell sorting. Patients were selected for TCR sequencing only if sufficient RNA was available from at least two tumor regions. A lung pathologist reviewed the tumor and adjacent nontumor lung specimens before the specimens were selected. This TCR was recovered from a male donor with early-stage non-small cell lung cancer. The rearranged segments are TRBV20-1 and TRBJ2-1; too little of a D gene remains to name it. The material was lung tumor tissue, obtained at surgery. The DNA sequence follows: TGCAGTGCTAGAGGGGTTGGGCGGAGCCTAGTCTACAATGAGCAGTTCTTC. This is translated as CSARGVGRSLVYNEQFF.